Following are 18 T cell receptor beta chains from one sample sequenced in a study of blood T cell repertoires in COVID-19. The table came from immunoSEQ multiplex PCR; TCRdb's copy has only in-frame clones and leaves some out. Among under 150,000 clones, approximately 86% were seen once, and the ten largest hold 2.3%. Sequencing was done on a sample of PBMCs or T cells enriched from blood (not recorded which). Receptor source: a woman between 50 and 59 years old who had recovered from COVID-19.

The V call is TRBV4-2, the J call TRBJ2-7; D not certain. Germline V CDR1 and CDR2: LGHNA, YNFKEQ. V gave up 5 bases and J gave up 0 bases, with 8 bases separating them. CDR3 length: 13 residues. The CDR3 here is CASSSAVSYEQYF. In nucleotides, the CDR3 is TGTGCCAGCAGCAGTGCGGTCTCCTACGAGCAGTACTTC.

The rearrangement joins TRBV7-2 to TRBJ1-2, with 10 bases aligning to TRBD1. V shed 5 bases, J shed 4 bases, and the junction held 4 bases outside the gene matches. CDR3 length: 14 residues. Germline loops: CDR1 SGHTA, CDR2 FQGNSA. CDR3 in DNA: TGTGCCAGCAGCCCGACAGGGGGCTTCTATGGCTACACCTTC. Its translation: CASSPTGGFYGYTF.

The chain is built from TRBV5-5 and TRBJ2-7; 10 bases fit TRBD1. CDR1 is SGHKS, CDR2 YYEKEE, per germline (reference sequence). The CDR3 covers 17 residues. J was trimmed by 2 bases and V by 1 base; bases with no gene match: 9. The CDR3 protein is CASSLSFRDRGPYEQYF. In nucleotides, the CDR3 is TGTGCCAGCAGCTTGTCGTTTCGGGACAGGGGCCCCTACGAGCAGTACTTC.

CDR3 coding DNA: TGTGCCAGCAGCGGCCGGGACAGGGGAAGAAACACCATATATTTT. This encodes CASSGRDRGRNTIYF. The V and J genes are TRBV6-5 and TRBJ1-3, with 10 bases that match TRBD1. The CDR3 covers 15 residues. In germline, CDR1 is MNHEY, CDR2 SVGAGI. The V and J ends lost 6 bases and 5 bases, in that order; junction bases with no gene match: 7.

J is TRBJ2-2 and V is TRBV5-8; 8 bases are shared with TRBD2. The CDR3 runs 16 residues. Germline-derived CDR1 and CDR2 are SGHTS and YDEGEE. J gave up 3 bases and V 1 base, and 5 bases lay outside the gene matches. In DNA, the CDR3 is TGTGCCAGCAGCTTGTGGAGCGGGAGCTACACCGGGGAGCTGTTTTTT. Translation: CASSLWSGSYTGELFF.

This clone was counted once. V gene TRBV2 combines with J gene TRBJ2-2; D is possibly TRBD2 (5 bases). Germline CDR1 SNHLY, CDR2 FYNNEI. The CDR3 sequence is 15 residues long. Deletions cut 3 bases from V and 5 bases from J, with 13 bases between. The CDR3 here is CASSEFEGGTGELFF. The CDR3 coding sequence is TGTGCCAGCAGTGAGTTTGAGGGTGGAACCGGGGAGCTGTTTTTT.

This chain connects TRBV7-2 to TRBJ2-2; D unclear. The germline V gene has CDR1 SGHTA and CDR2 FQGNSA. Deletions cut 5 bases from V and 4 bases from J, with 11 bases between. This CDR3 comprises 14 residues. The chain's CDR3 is CASSPQATTGELFF. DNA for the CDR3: TGTGCCAGCAGCCCCCAAGCCACCACCGGGGAGCTGTTTTTT.

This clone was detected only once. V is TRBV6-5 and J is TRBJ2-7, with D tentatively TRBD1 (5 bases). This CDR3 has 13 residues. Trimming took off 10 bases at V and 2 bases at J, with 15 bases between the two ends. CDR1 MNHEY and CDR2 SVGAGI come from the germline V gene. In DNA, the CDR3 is TGTGCCACCACATCGGCAGGGCCCTACGAGCAGTACTTC. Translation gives CATTSAGPYEQYF.

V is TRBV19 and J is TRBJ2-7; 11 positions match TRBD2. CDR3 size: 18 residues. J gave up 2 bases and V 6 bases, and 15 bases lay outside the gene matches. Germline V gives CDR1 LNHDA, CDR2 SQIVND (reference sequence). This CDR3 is CASSRGTGGTSGTYEQYF. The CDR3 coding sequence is TGTGCCAGTAGCCGGGGGACAGGTGGGACTAGCGGAACCTACGAGCAGTACTTC.

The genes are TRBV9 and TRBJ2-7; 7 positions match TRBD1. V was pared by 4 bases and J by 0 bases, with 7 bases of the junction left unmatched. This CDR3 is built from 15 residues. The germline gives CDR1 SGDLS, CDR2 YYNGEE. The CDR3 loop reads CASSPTGLNSYEQYF. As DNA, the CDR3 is TGTGCCAGCAGCCCGACAGGGCTAAACTCCTACGAGCAGTACTTC.

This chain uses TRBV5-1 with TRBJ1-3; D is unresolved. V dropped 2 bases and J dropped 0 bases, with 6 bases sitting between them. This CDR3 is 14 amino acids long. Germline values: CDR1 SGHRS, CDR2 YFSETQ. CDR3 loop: CASSFDISGNTIYF. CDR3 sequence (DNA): TGCGCCAGCAGCTTTGACATCTCTGGAAACACCATATATTTT. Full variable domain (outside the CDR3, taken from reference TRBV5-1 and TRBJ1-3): KAGVTQTPRYLIKTRGQQVTLSCSPISGHRSVSWYQQTPGQGLQFLFEYFSETQRNKGNFPGRFSGRQFSNSRSEMNVSTLELGDSALYLCASSFDISGNTIYFGEGSWLTVV.

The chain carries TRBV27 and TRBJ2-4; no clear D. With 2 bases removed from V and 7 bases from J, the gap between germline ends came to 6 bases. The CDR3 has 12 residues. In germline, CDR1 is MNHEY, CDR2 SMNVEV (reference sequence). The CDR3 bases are TGTGCCAGCAGTTTAAACGGGAACATTCAGTACTTC. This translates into CASSLNGNIQYF.

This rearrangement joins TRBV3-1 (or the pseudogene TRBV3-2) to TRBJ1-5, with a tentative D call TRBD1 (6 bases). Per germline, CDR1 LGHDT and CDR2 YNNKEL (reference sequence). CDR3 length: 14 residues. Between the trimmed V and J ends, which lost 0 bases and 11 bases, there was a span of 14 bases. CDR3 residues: CASSQEGRGQAQHF. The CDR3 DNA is TGTGCCAGCAGCCAAGAGGGCAGGGGTCAAGCCCAGCATTTT.

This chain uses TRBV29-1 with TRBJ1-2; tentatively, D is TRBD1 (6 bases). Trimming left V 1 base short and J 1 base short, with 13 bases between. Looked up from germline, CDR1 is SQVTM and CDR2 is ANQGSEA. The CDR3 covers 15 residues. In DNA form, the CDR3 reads TGCAGCGTTGAAGGGGCAGGGGCGCTTAACTATGGCTACACCTTC. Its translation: CSVEGAGALNYGYTF.

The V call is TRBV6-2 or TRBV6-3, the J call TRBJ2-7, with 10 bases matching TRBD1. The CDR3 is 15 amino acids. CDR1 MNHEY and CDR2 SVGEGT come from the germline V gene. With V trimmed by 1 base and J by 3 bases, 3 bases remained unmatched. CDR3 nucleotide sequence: TGTGCCAGCAGTTACTTGGGACAGGGGCTCTACGAGCAGTACTTC. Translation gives CASSYLGQGLYEQYF.

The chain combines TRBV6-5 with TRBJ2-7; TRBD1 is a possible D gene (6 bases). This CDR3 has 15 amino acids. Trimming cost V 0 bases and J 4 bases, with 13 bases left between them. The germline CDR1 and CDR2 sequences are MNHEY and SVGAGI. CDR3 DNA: TGTGCCAGCAGTTACTCGGCAGGGGCGAGGTACGAGCAGTACTTC. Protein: CASSYSAGARYEQYF.

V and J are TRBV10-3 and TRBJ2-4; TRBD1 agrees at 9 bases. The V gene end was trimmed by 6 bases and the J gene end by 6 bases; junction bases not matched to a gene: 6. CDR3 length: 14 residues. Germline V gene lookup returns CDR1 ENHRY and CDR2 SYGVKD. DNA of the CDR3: TGTGCCATCAGCAGGGACAGGGAAAGAAACATTCAGTACTTC. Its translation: CAISRDRERNIQYF.

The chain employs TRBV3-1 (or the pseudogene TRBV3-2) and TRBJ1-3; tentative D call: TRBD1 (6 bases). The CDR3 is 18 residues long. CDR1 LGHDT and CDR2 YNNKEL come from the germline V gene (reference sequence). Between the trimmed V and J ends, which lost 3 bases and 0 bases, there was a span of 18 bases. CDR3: CASSHSAGDRVSGNTIYF. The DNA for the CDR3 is TGTGCCAGCAGCCACTCGGCAGGGGACCGAGTCTCTGGAAACACCATATATTTT.